The rows below give T cell receptor beta chains drawn from one sample of a study of CD8+ T cells in alopecia areata. Assay: immunoSEQ multiplex PCR; the TCRdb copy retains only in-frame clones and omits some. This sample has about 180,000 clones; 67% occur once, and the top ten carry roughly an eighth. Source: CD8+ T cells sorted from blood, taken at week 0. Every receptor here comes from a human donor with alopecia areata. The CDR3 runs from the conserved cysteine through the conserved F or W. A D gene is named only where the DNA matches it firmly. Clone size is not always given. Where it is, it says once, few, many or a class for expanded clones.

cdr3_length,clone_size,j_call,v_call,d_call,cdr3_nt,cdr3_aa
12,-,TRBJ1-2,TRBV29-1,-,TGCAGCGTTGAAGGGGGCGGGTATGGCTACACCTTC,CSVEGGGYGYTF
11,once,TRBJ1-6,TRBV30,-,TGTGCCTGGACGGGAAATTCACCCCTCCACTTT,CAWTGNSPLHF
13,-,TRBJ2-1,TRBV2,-,TGTGCCAGCAGTGTCGGAGGGTACAATGAGCAGTTCTTC,CASSVGGYNEQFF
15,-,TRBJ2-7,TRBV11-2,-,TGTGCCAGCAGCTTAGGGGCAGGGGGGATGTACGAGCAGTACTTC,CASSLGAGGMYEQYF
14,-,TRBJ1-5,TRBV6-5,-,TGTGCCAGCAGTTACTATGAAGGCAATCAGCCCCAGCATTTT,CASSYYEGNQPQHF
11,-,TRBJ2-5,TRBV7-9,-,TGTGCCAGCAGCTCCCAAGAGACCCAGTACTTC,CASSSQETQYF
17,few,TRBJ2-3,TRBV7-2,-,TGTGCCAGCAGCCTAGATATCTCCGGGACCGTGGTGGATACGCAGTATTTT,CASSLDISGTVVDTQYF
15,-,TRBJ2-5,TRBV5-1,-,TGCGCCAGCAGCTTGTACGAGACAGTTAAAGAGACCCAGTACTTC,CASSLYETVKETQYF
15,few,TRBJ2-1,TRBV6-5,TRBD2,TGTGCCAGCAGTTACTCTTCTAGCGGGGGGAATGAGCAGTTCTTC,CASSYSSSGGNEQFF
13,-,TRBJ2-2,TRBV5-6,-,TGTGCCAGCAGCTTTGGATTCACCGGGGAGCTGTTTTTT,CASSFGFTGELFF
16,-,TRBJ1-1,TRBV6-6,TRBD1,TGTGCCAGCAGTTACTCCCCGACAGGGTTGTTCACTGAAGCTTTCTTT,CASSYSPTGLFTEAFF
16,-,TRBJ1-6,TRBV14,-,TGTGCCAGCAGCCAATTTGGTAGCAGGGATCATTCACCCCTCCACTTT,CASSQFGSRDHSPLHF
13,-,TRBJ2-2,TRBV13,-,TGTGCCAGCGGGCCCGCGGGGTCCGGGGAGCTGTTTTTT,CASGPAGSGELFF
10,-,TRBJ2-5,TRBV7-6,TRBD2,TGTGCCAGCGGGGGGGTGGAGCAGTACTTC,CASGGVEQYF
15,few,TRBJ1-4,TRBV7-9,-,TGTGCCAGCAGCACACCAGGACGGCTACGGGAAAAACTGTTTTTT,CASSTPGRLREKLFF
16,-,TRBJ1-2,TRBV29-1,-,TGCAGCGTCCCGGCTTCCCCGCTGGAGGGAGGCTATGGCTACACCTTC,CSVPASPLEGGYGYTF
14,-,TRBJ1-6,TRBV2,TRBD1,TGTGCCAGCAGGCCGGGACAGGGTGATTCACCCCTCCACTTT,CASRPGQGDSPLHF
16,-,TRBJ2-7,TRBV6-7,-,TGTGCCAGCAGCCCCCCGGAGGCGCCGAAGTCCTACGAGCAGTACTTC,CASSPPEAPKSYEQYF
16,once,TRBJ2-7,TRBV7-9,-,TGTGCCAGCAGCTTAGGTAACGCAGTCGCCATCTACGAGCAGTACTTC,CASSLGNAVAIYEQYF
16,once,TRBJ2-7,TRBV4-2,-,TGTGCCAGCAGCCAAGATGTTAGAGACTCTTCGTACGAGCAGTACTTC,CASSQDVRDSSYEQYF
13,-,TRBJ2-2,TRBV30,TRBD1,TGTGCCTGGAGTGTAGGGGGCAGGGGTGGACTGTTTTTT,CAWSVGGRGGLFF
14,once,TRBJ2-5,TRBV5-6,TRBD1,TGTGCCAGCAGCTTCCCAGGGGGTCAAGAGACCCAGTACTTC,CASSFPGGQETQYF
14,-,TRBJ1-5,TRBV27,-,TGTGCCAGCAGTTATACCAATAGCAATCAGCCCCAGCATTTT,CASSYTNSNQPQHF
14,-,TRBJ1-4,TRBV7-9,TRBD1,TGTGCCAGCAGCACCATGGACAGGGTTGAAAAACTGTTTTTT,CASSTMDRVEKLFF
13,-,TRBJ2-6,TRBV27,-,TGTGCCAGCAGTTTTGCGGGGGCCAACGTCCTGACTTTC,CASSFAGANVLTF
16,-,TRBJ2-7,TRBV5-1,-,TGCGCCAGCAGCTTGGGACGAGACCGGAGCTCCTACGAGCAGTACTTC,CASSLGRDRSSYEQYF
17,few,TRBJ1-2,TRBV10-3,-,TGTGCCATCAGCCTACTTAAAGAAAAGACTAATAACTATGGCTACACCTTC,CAISLLKEKTNNYGYTF
14,-,TRBJ1-1,TRBV30,TRBD1,TGTGCCTGGAGGTTGGGACAGGGGAGCACTGAAGCTTTCTTT,CAWRLGQGSTEAFF
16,-,TRBJ2-1,TRBV23-1,TRBD1,TGCGCCAGCAGTCCCGACAGGGGGCCCCCTTACAATGAGCAGTTCTTC,CASSPDRGPPYNEQFF
12,few,TRBJ1-2,TRBV29-1,TRBD1,TGCAGCGTAACAGGGGACGGCGATGGCTACACCTTC,CSVTGDGDGYTF
17,-,TRBJ2-3,TRBV9,TRBD1,TGTGCCAGCAGCCCCCTCATGGGGGACAGGGGTGCAGATACGCAGTATTTT,CASSPLMGDRGADTQYF
11,-,TRBJ2-7,TRBV30,-,TGTGCCGGGGACAAGACCTACGAGCAGTACTTC,CAGDKTYEQYF
14,-,TRBJ2-1,TRBV7-9,-,TGTGCCAGCAGCCAATTAGCTGGGGGCAATGAGCAGTTCTTC,CASSQLAGGNEQFF
12,-,TRBJ2-2,TRBV27,-,TGTGCCAGCAGTCAGGACGGCGGGGAGCTGTTTTTT,CASSQDGGELFF
13,-,TRBJ1-5,TRBV5-1,-,TGCGCCAGCAGCTTGGGCCGGGAACAGCCCCAGCATTTT,CASSLGREQPQHF
13,few,TRBJ2-7,TRBV30,-,TGTGCCTGGAGCGAATCGATCTCCTACGAGCAGTACTTC,CAWSESISYEQYF
14,-,TRBJ2-1,TRBV30,-,TGTGCCTGGAGTCGGGGAGCCTCCTACAATGAGCAGTTCTTC,CAWSRGASYNEQFF
15,few,TRBJ2-7,TRBV2,-,TGTGCCAGCAGGACGATCCGGGACACCTCCTACGAGCAGTACTTC,CASRTIRDTSYEQYF
12,once,TRBJ1-3,TRBV5-6,-,TGTGCCAGCAGCCCGGGCGGAAACACCATATATTTT,CASSPGGNTIYF
13,-,TRBJ2-5,TRBV13,-,TGTGCCAGCAGCTTTGGTGCCCAGGAGACCCAGTACTTC,CASSFGAQETQYF
11,-,TRBJ1-1,TRBV20-1,-,TGCAGTGGTGGGCGGGACACTGAAGCTTTCTTT,CSGGRDTEAFF
16,few,TRBJ2-1,TRBV6-1,-,TGTGCCAGCAGTGATACCACTAGCAGCTTCTACAATGAGCAGTTCTTC,CASSDTTSSFYNEQFF
15,-,TRBJ2-2,TRBV5-6,-,TGTGCCAGCAGCTTGAGGTATAGGAGCACCGGGGAGCTGTTTTTT,CASSLRYRSTGELFF
17,-,TRBJ2-2,TRBV10-3,TRBD2,TGTGCCATCAGTGACCCTAGACTAGCGGTGAACACCGGGGAGCTGTTTTTT,CAISDPRLAVNTGELFF
14,-,TRBJ2-2,TRBV15,TRBD2,TGTGCCACCAGCCCGAGCGGGGGCACCGGGGAGCTGTTTTTT,CATSPSGGTGELFF
13,-,TRBJ2-5,TRBV6-1,-,TGTGCCAGCAGTCCTAACTCAGAAGAGACCCAGTACTTC,CASSPNSEETQYF
14,once,TRBJ1-2,TRBV27,-,TGTGCCAGCAGTTTAAGCCGGGTGGGTCTTGGCTACACCTTC,CASSLSRVGLGYTF
13,-,TRBJ1-2,TRBV5-1,-,TGCGCCAGCAGCCCCCCGGCCCGCTATGGCTACACCTTC,CASSPPARYGYTF
15,-,TRBJ1-5,TRBV9,-,TGTGCCAGCAGCCCTTCGACGGCATACAATCAGCCCCAGCATTTT,CASSPSTAYNQPQHF
17,-,TRBJ2-3,TRBV27,-,TGTGCCAGCAGTTCCCGACTCTGGCAAGCTAGCACAGATACGCAGTATTTT,CASSSRLWQASTDTQYF
15,-,TRBJ2-1,TRBV4-1,-,TGCGCCAGCAGCCATGAGACCCGGCACTACAATGAGCAGTTCTTC,CASSHETRHYNEQFF
16,-,TRBJ2-6,TRBV25-1,TRBD1,TGTGCCAGCAGTTTCGCAGGGGGCTTTGGGGCCAACGTCCTGACTTTC,CASSFAGGFGANVLTF
13,-,TRBJ2-5,TRBV7-9,-,TGTGCCAGCAGCGCAACGTACCAAGAGACCCAGTACTTC,CASSATYQETQYF
12,-,TRBJ2-7,TRBV11-2,-,TGTGCCAGCAGCCCGCTGGGCCACGAGCAGTACTTC,CASSPLGHEQYF